The clone carrying this T cell receptor (beta chain) was observed at least ten times. The data belong to a study of T-cell reconstitution after alpha-beta-depleted transplantation in children. Germline V gene sequence: CDR1 SQVTM, CDR2 ANQGSEA. The CDR3 runs 15 residues. Trimming removed 6 bases from V and 0 bases from J, with 17 bases in between. Using unique molecular identifiers, the investigators prepared the TCRbeta library. Using its own MiXCR run on the PCR reads, TCRdb lists one record per CDR3 protein. This sample carries some 200,000 distinct CDR3 sequences, 13% to 15% of them seen once, and the ten largest clones take under 15%.

Here the sequenced sample was PBMCs from the stem cell graft donor, taken from the stem cell graft. The clonotype comes from a human donor who donated a stem cell graft to a child with acute lymphoblastic leukemia. The gene calls are TRBV29-1 and TRBJ1-2; D call uncertain. The CDR3: CSVSVDSRANYGYTF. The CDR3 DNA reads as TGCAGCGTCTCTGTAGACTCAAGAGCTAACTATGGCTACACCTTC.